This T cell receptor beta chain was documented in a study of T cells in Graves' hyperthyroidism and ophthalmopathy. The CDR3 covers 11 residues. Germline-derived CDR1 and CDR2 are GTSNPN and SVGIG (reference sequence). Trimming took 0 bases from V and 5 from J, leaving 4 bases between them. Ten or more counts support this clonotype. Stable hyperthyroidism: no ophthalmopathy progression over 18 months of follow-up. It was 10 ml of fresh peripheral blood that supplied the PBMCs. Amplification of TCR beta CDR3 regions was performed using RNA transcripts as template. First-round RT-PCR targeting the TCR CDR3 was performed with the HTBI primer set. TCRdb called the multiplex PCR reads again in MiXCR, with one record for every CDR3 protein. The sample yields some 440,000 distinct CDR3 sequences, around 14% seen once.

The sample taken for sequencing was blood. This chain joins TRBV30 and TRBJ2-5; D call uncertain. The receptor was derived from a woman between 18 and 29 years old with Graves' hyperthyroidism. Here the CDR3 DNA reads TGTGCCTGGAGTGTACTGGAGACCCAGTACTTC. This gives the protein CAWSVLETQYF.